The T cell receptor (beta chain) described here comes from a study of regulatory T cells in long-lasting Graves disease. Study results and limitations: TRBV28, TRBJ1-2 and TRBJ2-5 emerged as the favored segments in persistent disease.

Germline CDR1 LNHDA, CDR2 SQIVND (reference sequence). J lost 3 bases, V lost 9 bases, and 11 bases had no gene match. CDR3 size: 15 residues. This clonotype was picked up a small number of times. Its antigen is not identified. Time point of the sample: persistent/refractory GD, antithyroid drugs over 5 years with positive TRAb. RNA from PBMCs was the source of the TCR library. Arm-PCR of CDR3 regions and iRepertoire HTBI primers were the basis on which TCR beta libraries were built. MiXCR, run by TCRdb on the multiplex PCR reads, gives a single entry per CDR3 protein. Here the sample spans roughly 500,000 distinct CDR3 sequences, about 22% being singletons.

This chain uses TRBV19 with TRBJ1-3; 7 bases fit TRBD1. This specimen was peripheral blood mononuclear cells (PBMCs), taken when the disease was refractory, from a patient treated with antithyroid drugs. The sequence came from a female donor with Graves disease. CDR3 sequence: CASARDSGLGNTIYF. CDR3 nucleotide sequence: TGTGCCAGCGCCCGGGACAGCGGACTTGGAAACACCATATATTTT. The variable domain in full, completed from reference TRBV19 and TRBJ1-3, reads DGGITQSPKYLFRKEGQNVTLSCEQNLNHDAMYWYRQDPGQGLRLIYYSQIVNDFQKGDIAEGYSVSREKKESFPLTVTSAQKNPTAFYLCASARDSGLGNTIYFGEGSWLTVV.